This is a list of T cell receptor beta chains from one sample in a study of T cells in Graves' hyperthyroidism and ophthalmopathy. TCRdb re-analysed the multiplex PCR reads in MiXCR, keeping a single row per CDR3 protein. The sample gives about 180,000 distinct CDR3 sequences, about a sixth of which show up once; around 27% is in the top ten. Sequencing was carried out using blood. The receptors originated from a woman in her fifties or sixties with Graves' hyperthyroidism. Each CDR3 is given with its conserved first and last residue. The D gene is left open where the match is weak. Clone sizes are given selectively: once, few, many, or a class where the clone is expanded.

>TRBJ2-3|-|many|TRBV20-1
TGCAGTGCTAGAGATCGGGGCGGGGCAACAGATACGCAGTATTTT
CSARDRGGATDTQYF
>TRBJ1-1|-|few|TRBV7-9
TGTGCCAGCAGCGACCGGACATCCGCTGAAGCTTTCTTT
CASSDRTSAEAFF
>TRBJ2-7|-|many|TRBV5-4
TGTGCCAGCAGCCATGTCGGGCAGGAGAACTACGAGCAGTACTTC
CASSHVGQENYEQYF
>TRBJ1-1|-|many|TRBV12-3/TRBV12-4
TGTGCCAGCGGGGGAGGGGGGAACACTGAAGCTTTCTTT
CASGGGGNTEAFF
>TRBJ2-3|-|many|TRBV6-1
TGTGCCAGCAGATTACCAGGGTTTGATACGCAGTATTTT
CASRLPGFDTQYF
>TRBJ2-3|-|many|TRBV29-1
TGCAGCGTTGAAGTTCAATTTAGCACAGATACGCAGTATTTT
CSVEVQFSTDTQYF
>TRBJ1-2|-|many|TRBV24-1
TGTGCCACCAGTGATCCGATGACTCCTTTCTATGGCTACACCTTC
CATSDPMTPFYGYTF
>TRBJ2-3|-|many|TRBV11-2
TGTGCCAGCAGCTTAGTTGGGATTCGCACAGATACGCAGTATTTT
CASSLVGIRTDTQYF
>TRBJ2-7|TRBD1|-|TRBV18
TGTGCCAGCTCGGCCGGGACAGGGAACTACGAGCAGTACTTC
CASSAGTGNYEQYF
>TRBJ2-1|-|many|TRBV6-5
TGTGCCAGCAGTTACGTCGAGGGGACTGAGCAGTTCTTC
CASSYVEGTEQFF
>TRBJ1-2|-|many|TRBV2
TGTGCCAGCAGTGAATCCGGGGATGGCTACACCTTC
CASSESGDGYTF
>TRBJ1-2|-|-|TRBV4-2
TGTGCCAGCAGCCAAGATCCACCGGGGGGGAGAGGCTACACCTTC
CASSQDPPGGRGYTF
>TRBJ1-5|TRBD1|-|TRBV19
TGTGCCAGTAGGGTTCCGGGACAGGGGGCTCGGCAGCCCCAGCATTTT
CASRVPGQGARQPQHF
>TRBJ2-1|-|many|TRBV20-1
TGCAGTGCTAGGCAGTACTCCAATGAGCAGTTCTTC
CSARQYSNEQFF
>TRBJ1-3|TRBD1|many|TRBV6-1
TGTGCCAGCAGTCTCCGGGACAGGGTGGAAAACACCATATATTTT
CASSLRDRVENTIYF
>TRBJ2-5|TRBD1|-|TRBV12-3/TRBV12-4
TGTGCCAGCACTATAGGGACAGGGGGCGGCGAAGAGACCCAGTACTTC
CASTIGTGGGEETQYF
>TRBJ1-4|TRBD1|many|TRBV27
TGTGCCAGCAGTTTATTATCAGGGGGCGGTGAAAAACTGTTTTTT
CASSLLSGGGEKLFF
>TRBJ1-1|-|-|TRBV10-2
TGCGCCAGCAGTGGATTCCTCGACAGTGAAGCTTTCTTT
CASSGFLDSEAFF
>TRBJ1-3|-|many|TRBV12-3/TRBV12-4
TGTGCCAGCAGTTTCCGAGTCGCTGGAAACACCATATATTTT
CASSFRVAGNTIYF
>TRBJ2-3|-|many|TRBV7-2
TGTGCCAGCAGCTTAGAAGGGCAGCACACAGATACGCAGTATTTT
CASSLEGQHTDTQYF
>TRBJ2-7|-|many|TRBV6-1
TGTGCCAGCAGTTATGGCGGGGCGACGGGGGAGCAGTACTTC
CASSYGGATGEQYF
>TRBJ2-7|TRBD1|few|TRBV7-2
TGTGCCAGCAGCCCAGCCGGGACAGTTGGGACCTACGAGCAGTACTTC
CASSPAGTVGTYEQYF
>TRBJ2-1|-|-|TRBV3-1
TGTGCCAGCAGCCAAGAGGGGGGGCGCCATGAGCAGTTCTTC
CASSQEGGRHEQFF
>TRBJ2-7|TRBD1|-|TRBV4-3
TGCGCCAGCAGCCAAGAACCCGGACAGGGCTACGAGCAGTACTTC
CASSQEPGQGYEQYF
>TRBJ2-2|TRBD2|few|TRBV5-4
TGTGCCAGCACTTTAGCGGGGAGTAACACCGGGGAGCTGTTTTTT
CASTLAGSNTGELFF
>TRBJ1-5|TRBD1|many|TRBV7-2
TGTGCCAGCAGCTTATCGGGGACAGAATCCTATCAGCCCCAGCATTTT
CASSLSGTESYQPQHF
>TRBJ1-1|-|many|TRBV18
TGTGCCAGCTCACCGCAGACAGACACTGAAGCTTTCTTT
CASSPQTDTEAFF
>TRBJ1-5|-|many|TRBV12-3/TRBV12-4
TGTGCCAGCAGTTTAGATTTTGGCACTCCTGGGCATTTT
CASSLDFGTPGHF
>TRBJ1-2|TRBD1|many|TRBV7-2
TGTGCCAGCAGCTTAACAGGGGCGCTGGGCTACACCTTC
CASSLTGALGYTF
>TRBJ1-1|-|many|TRBV6-5
TGTGCCAGCAGTTACTCGATGGGGCGAGAGGCTTTCTTT
CASSYSMGREAFF
>TRBJ2-2|TRBD2|few|TRBV4-1
TGCGCCAGCAGCCATGGTAGCGGGCCAGACACCGGGGAGCTGTTTTTT
CASSHGSGPDTGELFF
>TRBJ2-1|-|-|TRBV20-1
TGCAGTGCTAGCCGGACAGAGCAGTTCTTC
CSASRTEQFF
>TRBJ1-3|-|many|TRBV9
TGTGCCAGCAGCCCCCCCACGGGGTCCTCTGGAAACACCATATATTTT
CASSPPTGSSGNTIYF
>TRBJ2-3|TRBD2|-|TRBV5-1
TGCGCCAGCAGCTTGTCTCCTCTAGCGGGAGGGGCCAATACGCAGTATTTT
CASSLSPLAGGANTQYF
>TRBJ2-1|-|many|TRBV10-1
TGCGCCAGCAGTCTGTCCGGGCTCAATGAGCAGTTCTTC
CASSLSGLNEQFF
>TRBJ1-1|-|many|TRBV6-1
TGTGCCAGCAGTGCCCGAGGGGTCCCTGAAGCTTTCTTT
CASSARGVPEAFF
>TRBJ2-7|TRBD2|many|TRBV20-1
TGCAGTGCTTCATCGACTAGCGGGGGGGTGGGGGAGCAGTACTTC
CSASSTSGGVGEQYF
>TRBJ2-1|TRBD1|many|TRBV12-3/TRBV12-4
TGTGCCAGCAGTTGGGACAGGGGATTATATGAGCAGTTCTTC
CASSWDRGLYEQFF
>TRBJ2-5|TRBD1|many|TRBV7-8
TGTGCCAGCAGCCGAACAGGGGGAGAAGAGACCCAGTACTTC
CASSRTGGEETQYF
>TRBJ2-5|TRBD1|many|TRBV18
TGTGCCAGCTCACCATCCGGAGACAGGGGGGTTCGAGAGACCCAGTACTTC
CASSPSGDRGVRETQYF
>TRBJ2-7|-|few|TRBV19
TGTGCCAGTAGTATTGCAGGGACCCCGGTGGAACAGTACTTC
CASSIAGTPVEQYF
>TRBJ1-4|TRBD1|few|TRBV19
TGTGCCAGTAGTCTGACAGGGATGGACGAAAAACTGTTTTTT
CASSLTGMDEKLFF